The entry below gives a single TCR beta chain sequence along with its context. The antigen is not known. After extraction with the RNeasy kit, about 0.45 to 1 ug of the RNA was reverse transcribed using random hexamers. A multiplex approach, immunoSEQ multiplex PCR, amplified TCR beta CDR3 across 54 Vbeta and 13 Jbeta. TCRdb called the immunoSEQ multiplex PCR reads again in MiXCR, with one record for every CDR3 protein. The sample yields approximately 200,000 distinct CDR3 sequences, 85% to 95% seen once. The entry originates in a study of CD8 T cells in Susac syndrome. The multiple sclerosis control group was made up of treatment-naive patients with stable or active relapsing-remitting disease. While CD8+ and CD4+ T cells were isolated negatively, TEMRA cells were enriched by FACS. V lost 0 bases, J lost 2 bases, and 10 bases lay in between. The CDR3 is 15 amino acids. Germline values: CDR1 SGDLS, CDR2 YYNGEE.

Overall study findings and caveats: Acknowledgment was made by the study that its TCR sequencing and HLA analysis involved a relatively small number of individuals.

The receptor comes from a human donor with multiple sclerosis. The sample comprised CD4+ T cells from PBMCs. The chain uses TRBV9 and TRBJ2-3; the D is unclear. The CDR3 spells CASSVVPLLTDTQYF. The CDR3 nucleotides are TGTGCCAGCAGCGTAGTCCCCCTCCTCACAGATACGCAGTATTTT.